The clone carrying this T cell receptor (beta chain) was seen only once. The antigen is undetermined. The data belong to a study of T cell responses to AZD1222 COVID-19 vaccine. Study-level findings and limits: Females outnumbered males among donors, who were mostly white British; clonal diversity was possibly underestimated.

Germline values: CDR1 SNHLY, CDR2 FYNNEI. This CDR3 contains 12 residues. V was trimmed by 8 bases and J by 10 bases, leaving 12 bases between them. Pooling was applied to second doses at about 4 or about 12 weeks. TCRdb's copy holds only in-frame clones and misses some; the assay was immunoSEQ multiplex PCR. The sample carries fewer than 120,000 clones, over 90% recorded once. This specimen consisted of peripheral blood, obtained 28 days after the second AZD1222 dose. This TCR derives from an adult who received the AZD1222 COVID-19 vaccine. This chain joins TRBV2 and TRBJ1-6, with a possible D match to TRBD1 (5 bases). For the CDR3, the DNA is TGTGCCAGCGGCAGGGTAAAGTCACCCCTCCACTTT. This sequence encodes CASGRVKSPLHF.